This paragraph reports one T cell receptor (beta chain). The protocol was immunoSEQ multiplex PCR, while the TCRdb copy is restricted to in-frame clones and leaves out a portion. The table has some 50,000 clones, over 70% seen once. This record belongs to a study of blood T cell repertoires in COVID-19. Overall study context: The origin of the acute and convalescent COVID-19 samples was the United States, Italy and Spain. T cells, B-cell-depleted T cells, or PBMCs supplied cDNA or gDNA.

The CDR3 runs 15 residues. Germline CDR1 is MNHEY and CDR2 is SVGAGI. Unmatched junction bases numbered 3, after V lost 0 bases and J lost 2 bases. The clonotype comes from a woman of 80 years or more with acute or convalescent COVID-19. The sample taken for sequencing was peripheral blood. The chain has TRBV6-5 and TRBJ1-2; 7 bases map to TRBD1. The CDR3 loop reads CASSYSGTANYGYTF. The DNA for the CDR3 is TGTGCCAGCAGTTACTCTGGGACAGCAAACTATGGCTACACCTTC.